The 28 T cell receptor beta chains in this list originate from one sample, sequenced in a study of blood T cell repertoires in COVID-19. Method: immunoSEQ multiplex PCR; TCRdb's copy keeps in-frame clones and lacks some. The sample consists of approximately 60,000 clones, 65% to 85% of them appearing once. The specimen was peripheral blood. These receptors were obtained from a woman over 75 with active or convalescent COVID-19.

The CDR3 is CASSEQNYEQYF. The CDR3 region has the DNA TGTGCCAGCAGTGAACAGAACTACGAGCAGTACTTC. The gene calls are TRBV2 and TRBJ2-7; D is undetermined. Trimming removed 2 bases at V and 3 bases at J, with 5 bases between. Looked up from germline, CDR1 is SNHLY and CDR2 is FYNNEI. CDR3 length: 12 residues.

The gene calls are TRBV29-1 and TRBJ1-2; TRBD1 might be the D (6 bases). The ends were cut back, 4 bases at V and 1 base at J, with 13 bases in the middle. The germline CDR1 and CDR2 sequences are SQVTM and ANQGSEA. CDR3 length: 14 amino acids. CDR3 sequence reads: CSVGDPGVNYGYTF. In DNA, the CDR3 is TGCAGCGTTGGGGATCCAGGGGTTAACTATGGCTACACCTTC.

For the CDR3, the DNA is TGTGCCAGCAGTGAAGACCATTACTACTTGACAGGACCGAACACTGAAGCTTTCTTT. Its translation: CASSEDHYYLTGPNTEAFF. The genes are TRBV6-1 and TRBJ1-1; possibly TRBD1 for D (6 bases). Germline V gives CDR1 MNHNS, CDR2 SASEGT. CDR3 length: 19 amino acids. The germline V and J ends were trimmed by 1 base and 1 base, with 22 bases remaining between them.

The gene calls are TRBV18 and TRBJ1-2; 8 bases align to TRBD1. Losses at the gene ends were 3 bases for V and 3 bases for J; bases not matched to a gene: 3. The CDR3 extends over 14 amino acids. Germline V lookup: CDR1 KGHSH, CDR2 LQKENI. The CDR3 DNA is TGTGCCAGCTCACCCAGGGGGCTAGACTATGGCTACACCTTC. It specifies CASSPRGLDYGYTF. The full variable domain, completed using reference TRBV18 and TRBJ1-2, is NAGVMQNPRHLVRRRGQEARLRCSPMKGHSHVYWYRQLPEEGLKFMVYLQKENIIDESGMPKERFSAEFPKEGPSILRIQQVVRGDSAAYFCASSPRGLDYGYTFGSGTRLTVV.

The CDR3 here is CASSRRREGMFYEQYF. The DNA of the CDR3 is TGTGCCAGCAGCCGGCGGAGAGAGGGAATGTTTTACGAGCAGTACTTC. The chain links TRBV11-2 to TRBJ2-7; weak D call: TRBD2 (5 bases). This CDR3 contains 16 residues. Trimming took off 5 bases at V and 4 bases at J, with 21 bases between the two ends. Germline CDR1 reads SGHAT; CDR2 reads FQNNGV.

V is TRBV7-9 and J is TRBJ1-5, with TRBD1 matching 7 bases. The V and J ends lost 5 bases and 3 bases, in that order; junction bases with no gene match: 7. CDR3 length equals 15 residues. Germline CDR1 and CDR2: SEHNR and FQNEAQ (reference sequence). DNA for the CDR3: TGTGCCAGCAGCATAGGGGACAGACCCAATCAGCCCCAGCATTTT. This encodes CASSIGDRPNQPQHF.

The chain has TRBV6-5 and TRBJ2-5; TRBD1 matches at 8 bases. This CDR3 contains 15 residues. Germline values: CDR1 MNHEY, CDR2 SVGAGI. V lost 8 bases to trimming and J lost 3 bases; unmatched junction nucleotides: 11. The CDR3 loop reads CASSRIPTGEETQYF. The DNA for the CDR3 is TGTGCCAGCTCTAGAATCCCGACAGGGGAAGAGACCCAGTACTTC.

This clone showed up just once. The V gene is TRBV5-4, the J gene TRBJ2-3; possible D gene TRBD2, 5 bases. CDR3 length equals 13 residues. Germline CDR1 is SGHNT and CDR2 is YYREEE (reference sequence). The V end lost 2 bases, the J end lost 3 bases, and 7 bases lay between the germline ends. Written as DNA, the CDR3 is TGTGCCAGCAGCTTAGAGGGAACAGATACGCAGTATTTT. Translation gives CASSLEGTDTQYF.

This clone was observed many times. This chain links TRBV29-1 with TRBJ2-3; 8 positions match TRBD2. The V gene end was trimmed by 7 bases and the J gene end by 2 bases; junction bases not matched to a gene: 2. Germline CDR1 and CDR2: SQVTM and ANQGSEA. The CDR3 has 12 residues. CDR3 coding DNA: TGCAGCGAACTAGCGGACACAGATACGCAGTATTTT. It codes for CSELADTDTQYF.

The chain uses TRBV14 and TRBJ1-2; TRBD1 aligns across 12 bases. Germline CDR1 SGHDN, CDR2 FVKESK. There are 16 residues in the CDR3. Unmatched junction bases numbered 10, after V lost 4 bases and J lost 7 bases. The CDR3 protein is CASSPQSGQGAFGYTF. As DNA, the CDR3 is TGTGCCAGCAGCCCGCAATCGGGACAGGGGGCATTTGGCTACACCTTC.

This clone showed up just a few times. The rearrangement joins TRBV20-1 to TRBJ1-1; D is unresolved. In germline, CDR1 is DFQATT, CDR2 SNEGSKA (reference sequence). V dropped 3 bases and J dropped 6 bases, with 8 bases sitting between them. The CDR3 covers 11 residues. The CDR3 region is CSASQSSEAFF. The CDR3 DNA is TGCAGTGCTAGCCAGTCCTCTGAAGCTTTCTTT.

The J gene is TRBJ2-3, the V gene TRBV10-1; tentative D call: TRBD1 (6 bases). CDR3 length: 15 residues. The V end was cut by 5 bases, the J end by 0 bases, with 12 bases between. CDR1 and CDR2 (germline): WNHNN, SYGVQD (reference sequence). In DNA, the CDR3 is TGCGCCAGCAGTAGAGGGGGATTTAGCACAGATACGCAGTATTTT. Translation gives CASSRGGFSTDTQYF.

As DNA, the CDR3 is TGTGCTAGTGGTCCCTCTCCCGCGGGGGGCACCGGGGAGCTGTTTTTT. It is translated as CASGPSPAGGTGELFF. This sequence joins TRBV12-5 and TRBJ2-2; 8 bases map to TRBD2. Losses at the gene ends were 5 bases for V and 4 bases for J; bases not matched to a gene: 9. Germline CDR1 reads LGHNT; CDR2 reads FRNRAP. CDR3 length: 16 amino acids.

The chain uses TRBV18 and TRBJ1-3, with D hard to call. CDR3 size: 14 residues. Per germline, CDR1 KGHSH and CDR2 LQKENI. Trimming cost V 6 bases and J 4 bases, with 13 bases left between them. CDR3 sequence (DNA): TGTGCCAGCTCTGCTTCCGCACGGGGAAACACCATATATTTT. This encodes CASSASARGNTIYF.

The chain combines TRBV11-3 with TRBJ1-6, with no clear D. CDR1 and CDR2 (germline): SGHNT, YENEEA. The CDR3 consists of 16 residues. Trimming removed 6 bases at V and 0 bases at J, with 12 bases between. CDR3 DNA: TGTGCCAGCAGTCTGACACTGAGCTCCTATAATTCACCCCTCCACTTT. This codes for CASSLTLSSYNSPLHF.

CDR3 nucleotides: TGTGCCAGCAGCCAACGGGCCCAGGCGGGTGGCTACACCTTC. Protein product: CASSQRAQAGGYTF. V is TRBV9 and J is TRBJ1-2; D remains unclear. The V gene lost 4 bases and the J gene lost 7 bases, with 17 bases spanning the gap. CDR3 size: 14 residues. Germline assignment: CDR1 SGDLS and CDR2 YYNGEE. The complete variable domain, with remaining parts taken from reference TRBV9 and TRBJ1-2, reads DSGVTQTPKHLITATGQRVTLRCSPRSGDLSVYWYQQSLDQGLQFLIQYYNGEERAKGNILERFSAQQFPDLHSELNLSSLELGDSALYFCASSQRAQAGGYTFGSGTRLTVV.

CDR3 loop: CASSSTSGTDTQYF. DNA for the CDR3: TGCGCCAGCAGCTCGACTAGCGGCACAGATACGCAGTATTTT. J is TRBJ2-3 and V is TRBV5-1, with 8 bases matching TRBD2. J gave up 1 base and V 3 bases, and 1 base lay outside the gene matches. This CDR3 is 14 amino acids long. Looked up from germline, CDR1 is SGHRS and CDR2 is YFSETQ.

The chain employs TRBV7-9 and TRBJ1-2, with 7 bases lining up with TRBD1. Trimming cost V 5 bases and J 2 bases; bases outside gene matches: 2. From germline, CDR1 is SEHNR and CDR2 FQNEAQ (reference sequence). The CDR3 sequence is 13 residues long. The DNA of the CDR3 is TGTGCCAGCAGCCAACAGGGGAACTATGGCTACACCTTC. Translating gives CASSQQGNYGYTF.

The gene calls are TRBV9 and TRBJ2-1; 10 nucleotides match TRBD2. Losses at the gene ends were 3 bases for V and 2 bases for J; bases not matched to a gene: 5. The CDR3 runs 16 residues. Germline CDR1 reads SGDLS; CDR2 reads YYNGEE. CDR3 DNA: TGTGCCAGCAGCGCAACGGGACTAGCGACCTACAATGAGCAGTTCTTC. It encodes CASSATGLATYNEQFF.

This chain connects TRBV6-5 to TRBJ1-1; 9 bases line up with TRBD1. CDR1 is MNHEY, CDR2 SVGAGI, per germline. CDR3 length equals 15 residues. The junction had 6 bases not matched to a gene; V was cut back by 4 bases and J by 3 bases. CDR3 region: CASSLTGGGDTEAFF. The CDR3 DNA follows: TGTGCCAGCAGTTTGACAGGGGGGGGAGACACTGAAGCTTTCTTT.

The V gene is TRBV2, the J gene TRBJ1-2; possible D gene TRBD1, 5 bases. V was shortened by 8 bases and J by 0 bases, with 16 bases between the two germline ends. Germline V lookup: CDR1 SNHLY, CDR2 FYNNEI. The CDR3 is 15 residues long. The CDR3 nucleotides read TGTGCCAGCGCAAGAGCAGGGCAAGCTAACTATGGCTACACCTTC. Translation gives CASARAGQANYGYTF.

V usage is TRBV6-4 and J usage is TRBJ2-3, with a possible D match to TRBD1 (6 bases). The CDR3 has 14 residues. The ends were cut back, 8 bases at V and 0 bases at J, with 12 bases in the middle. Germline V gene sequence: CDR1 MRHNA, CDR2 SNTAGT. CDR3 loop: CASSSGASTDTQYF. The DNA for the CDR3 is TGTGCCAGCTCGTCAGGGGCAAGCACAGATACGCAGTATTTT.

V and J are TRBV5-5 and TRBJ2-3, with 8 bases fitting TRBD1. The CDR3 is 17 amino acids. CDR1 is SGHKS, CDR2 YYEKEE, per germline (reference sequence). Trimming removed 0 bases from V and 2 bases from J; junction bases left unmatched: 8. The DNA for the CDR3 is TGTGCCAGCAGCTTGGAGGACAGGGTCCTAATCACAGATACGCAGTATTTT. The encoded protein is CASSLEDRVLITDTQYF.

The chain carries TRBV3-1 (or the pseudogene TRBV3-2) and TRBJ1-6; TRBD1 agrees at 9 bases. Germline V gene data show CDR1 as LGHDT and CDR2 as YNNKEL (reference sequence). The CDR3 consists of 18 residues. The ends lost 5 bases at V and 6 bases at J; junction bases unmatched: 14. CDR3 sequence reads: CASSYFPGTGKRNSPLHF. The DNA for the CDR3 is TGTGCCAGCAGCTACTTTCCCGGGACAGGGAAACGTAATTCACCCCTCCACTTT.

The chain's CDR3 is CASTRYYSGGELFF. The CDR3 DNA is TGTGCCAGCACACGATATTATAGCGGCGGGGAGCTGTTTTTT. J is TRBJ2-2 and V is TRBV6-5; a possible D gene is TRBD2 (6 bases). CDR1 is MNHEY, CDR2 SVGAGI, per germline. The CDR3 is 14 residues long. V was clipped by 7 bases and J by 7 bases, with 16 bases between them.

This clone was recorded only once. Here the CDR3 DNA reads TGCGCCAGCAGAACGGGACTGAACACAGATACGCAGTATTTT. Translated: CASRTGLNTDTQYF. The gene calls are TRBV5-1 and TRBJ2-3; D is possibly TRBD2 (6 bases). In germline, CDR1 is SGHRS, CDR2 YFSETQ. The CDR3 length is 14 residues. Deletions cut 5 bases from V and 2 bases from J, with 12 bases between.

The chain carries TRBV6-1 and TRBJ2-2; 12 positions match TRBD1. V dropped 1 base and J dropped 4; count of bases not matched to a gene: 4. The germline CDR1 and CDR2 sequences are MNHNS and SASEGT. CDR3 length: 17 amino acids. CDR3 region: CASSEEGQGAFTGELFF. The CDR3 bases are TGTGCCAGCAGTGAAGAGGGACAGGGGGCTTTCACCGGGGAGCTGTTTTTT.

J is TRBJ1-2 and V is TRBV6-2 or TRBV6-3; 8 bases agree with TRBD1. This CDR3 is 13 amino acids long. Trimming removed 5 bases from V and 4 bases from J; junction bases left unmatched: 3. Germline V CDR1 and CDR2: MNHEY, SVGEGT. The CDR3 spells CASSPTGAYGYTF. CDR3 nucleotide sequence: TGTGCCAGCAGTCCGACAGGGGCCTATGGCTACACCTTC.